This T cell receptor (beta chain) was recovered during a study of healthy donors' naive CD4 and CD8 T cells. The wider study: A new alpha primer set targeted every functional IMGT alpha variant. General study results and limits: Positive CDR3 charge linked to CD4+ cells, negative to CD8+ cells.

Trimming cost V 2 bases and J 3 bases, with 16 bases left between them. CDR3 length: 16 amino acids. Germline values: CDR1 SGHTA, CDR2 FQGNSA. With respect to this clonotype: Its matching antigen is unknown.

TCR libraries were built from 450 to 650 ng of total RNA by linear amplification. Each CDR3 protein is one row after TCRdb ran MiXCR on the reads. The sample lists approximately 200,000 distinct CDR3 sequences; under 85% were seen once. The receptor was derived from a pool of human donors in good health; the sample pools cells from several healthy donors. V is TRBV7-2 and J is TRBJ1-1; D unresolved. The specimen was naive CD4+ and CD8+ T cells sorted from blood, pooled from several donors. The CDR3 reads CASSLIRLYRHTEAFF. The CDR3 DNA is TGTGCCAGCAGCTTAATTCGCTTGTACCGCCACACTGAAGCTTTCTTT.